This paragraph covers one T cell receptor (beta chain) sequence. Its specificity is not known. Because the CDR3 is missing its conserved closing phenylalanine or tryptophan, this is likely a read error. The sample is drawn from a study of cytomegalovirus exposure and HLA in healthy donors. Overall study results and limits: Some segments of the V type, notably TRBV6-2 and TRBV6-3, were excluded as indistinguishable. Follow-up analysis found HLA locus-dependent TCR association rates, highest for DRB1 and lowest for HLA-C. Prediction of most subjects' HLA-A and HLA-B alleles by TCR beta sequences was reportedly accurate.

V was pared by 4 bases and J by 1 base, with 8 bases of the junction left unmatched. Germline V lookup: CDR1 SGHDT, CDR2 YYEEEE. The CDR3 spans 15 residues. The study ran its PCR with 60 Vbeta and 13 Jbeta primers. In the authors' workflow: Unique TCR beta chains totaled some 80 million in a later count, with around 11 million of them shared. The assay was immunoSEQ multiplex PCR, and TCRdb's table has in-frame clones only and misses some. That table is the source of V, J and clone size, and D and trimming were worked out from the DNA. The table lists around 55,000 clones. This sequence joins TRBV5-6 and TRBJ2-7; TRBD2 matches 7 bases. The source of this sequence is a man aged 50 to 60 in good health and CMV-seropositive. The sample taken for sequencing was PBMCs. CDR3 protein: CASSNNPSGSYEQYL. DNA for the CDR3: TGTGCCAGCAGCAATAATCCTAGCGGATCCTACGAGCAGTACCTC.